This record covers a single T cell receptor (beta chain). Its target is not known. Germline V gene sequence: CDR1 SGHRS, CDR2 YFSETQ. The CDR3 consists of 12 residues. The V gene end was trimmed by 3 bases and the J gene end by 7 bases; junction bases not matched to a gene: 4. Using immunoSEQ multiplex PCR, the repertoire was profiled, and TCRdb retains in-frame clones only, with some absent. The sample has about 2.1 million clones, just over 90% seen once. The sample is drawn from a study of shared clonotypes between healthy human individuals. General observations from the study: Sampling involved blood alone; tissue repertoires likely differ. Clonotype sharing across several donors was observed for 4.5% to 6.5% of naive CD4 clonotypes.

Naive CD8 cells were CD45RO-negative, positively selected for CCR7, excluding terminally differentiated effector memory CD45RA+ cells. V and J are TRBV5-1 and TRBJ2-7; 7 bases are a match to TRBD1. The sample was naive CD8+ T cells from PBMCs. This clonotype originated in a man aged 18 to 29 in good health. Some clones in this sample may be carry-over from other donors' samples. The CDR3 sequence is CASSWDSREQYF. DNA of the CDR3: TGCGCCAGCAGCTGGGACAGCCGTGAGCAGTACTTC.